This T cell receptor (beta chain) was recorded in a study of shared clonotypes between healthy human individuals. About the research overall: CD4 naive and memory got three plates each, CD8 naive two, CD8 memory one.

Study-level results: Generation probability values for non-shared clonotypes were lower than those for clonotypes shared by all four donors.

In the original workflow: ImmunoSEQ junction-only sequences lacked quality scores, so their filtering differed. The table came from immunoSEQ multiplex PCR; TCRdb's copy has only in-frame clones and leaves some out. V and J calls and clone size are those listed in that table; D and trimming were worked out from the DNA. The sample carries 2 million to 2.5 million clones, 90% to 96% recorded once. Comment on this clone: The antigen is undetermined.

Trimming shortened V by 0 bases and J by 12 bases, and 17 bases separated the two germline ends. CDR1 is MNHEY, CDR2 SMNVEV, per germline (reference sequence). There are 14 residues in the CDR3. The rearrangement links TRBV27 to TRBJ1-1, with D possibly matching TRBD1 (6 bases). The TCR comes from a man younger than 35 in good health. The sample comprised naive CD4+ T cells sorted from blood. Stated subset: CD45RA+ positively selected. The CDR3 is CASSLSGQSFGSFF. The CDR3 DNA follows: TGTGCCAGCAGTTTATCAGGACAGTCCTTTGGGTCTTTCTTT.